One and the same sample provided the 24 T cell receptor beta chains below, sequenced in a study of blood T cell repertoires in COVID-19. The assay was immunoSEQ multiplex PCR, and TCRdb's table has in-frame clones only and misses some. The table shows 200,000 to 250,000 clones, with under 85% occurring only once. Sequenced input: peripheral blood. Source of these receptors: a woman aged 80 or over with COVID-19, enrolled during active disease.

The rearrangement joins TRBV28 to TRBJ1-6, with 7 bases aligning to TRBD1. Germline V lookup: CDR1 MDHEN, CDR2 SYDVKM. This CDR3 has 18 amino acids. Trimming removed 3 bases from V and 8 bases from J; junction bases left unmatched: 16. For the CDR3, the DNA is TGTGCCAGCAGTTTCAGACAGGGTCGGGGATATATGGATTCACCCCTCCACTTT. Its protein is CASSFRQGRGYMDSPLHF. The full variable domain, in which reference TRBV28 and TRBJ1-6 provide the parts outside the CDR3, is DVKVTQSSRYLVKRTGEKVFLECVQDMDHENMFWYRQDPGLGLRLIYFSYDVKMKEKGDIPEGYSVSREKKERFSLILESASTNQTSMYLCASSFRQGRGYMDSPLHFGNGTRLTVT.

This clone was detected a few times. This sequence joins TRBV4-2 and TRBJ2-2; TRBD2 aligns across 12 bases. With 3 bases clipped from V and 6 bases from J, the junction kept 17 bases outside the gene matches. Germline CDR1 is LGHNA and CDR2 is YNFKEQ. The CDR3 extends over 20 amino acids. CDR3 nucleotide sequence: TGTGCCAGCAGCCACACTTCTAGCGGGGGGGCCTATGGTATTGCCGGGGAGCTGTTTTTT. This translates into CASSHTSSGGAYGIAGELFF.

The V and J genes are TRBV19 and TRBJ2-7, with 14 bases fitting TRBD2. Germline trimming cut 3 bases from V and 5 bases from J; bases unmatched to any gene: 9. Per germline, CDR1 LNHDA and CDR2 SQIVND (reference sequence). CDR3 length equals 17 residues. The CDR3, as DNA: TGTGCCAGTAGTATCGGACTAGCGGGGGGAAGCTTCAACGAGCAGTACTTC. Its translation: CASSIGLAGGSFNEQYF.

This rearrangement joins TRBV7-6 to TRBJ2-7, with 8 bases aligning to TRBD2. V shed 2 bases and J 2 bases; nucleotides not matched to a gene: 8. CDR3 length equals 16 residues. From germline, CDR1 is SGHVS and CDR2 FNYEAQ. CDR3 protein: CASSLSLAAGAYEQYF. The DNA of the CDR3 is TGTGCCAGCAGCTTATCACTAGCGGCTGGGGCCTACGAGCAGTACTTC.

The J gene is TRBJ2-1, the V gene TRBV21-1; the D call in the table, TRBD1, was not verified against the DNA. TRBV21-1 is noted as a pseudogene. This CDR3 has 13 amino acids. CDR3 DNA sequence: TGTGCCAGCAGCAGCAGCTCCTACAATGAGCAGTTCTTC. Amino acids: CASSSSSYNEQFF.

V and J are TRBV3-1 (or the pseudogene TRBV3-2) and TRBJ1-6; D perhaps matches TRBD1 (6 bases). CDR1 is LGHDT, CDR2 YNNKEL, per germline (reference sequence). This CDR3 comprises 15 residues. The germline V and J ends were trimmed by 4 bases and 7 bases, with 14 bases remaining between them. The CDR3 reads CASSPRTELNSPLHF. The CDR3 region has the DNA TGTGCCAGCAGCCCGAGGACAGAATTGAATTCACCCCTCCACTTT.

For this clone: Within the sample, other DNA sequences also encode this same CDR3. CDR3 protein: CASSLPSGGYNEQFF. For the CDR3, the DNA is TGCGCCAGCAGCTTGCCTAGCGGCGGATACAATGAGCAGTTCTTC. The chain uses TRBV5-1 and TRBJ2-1, with 7 positions matching TRBD2. Per germline, CDR1 SGHRS and CDR2 YFSETQ. The CDR3 consists of 15 residues. V was clipped by 1 base and J by 4 bases; unmatched bases: 5.

This clone was recorded a few times. V and J are TRBV7-2 and TRBJ2-7, with D possibly matching TRBD2 (7 bases). Germline V gene lookup returns CDR1 SGHTA and CDR2 FQGNSA. This CDR3 contains 14 residues. V was cut by 5 bases and J by 2 bases, with 13 bases left in between. The CDR3 DNA reads TGTGCCAGCAGCCAGGACAGCGGGACCTACGAGCAGTACTTC. Residues: CASSQDSGTYEQYF.

The gene calls are TRBV5-1 and TRBJ2-1; D gene unclear. The CDR3 spans 13 residues. CDR1 and CDR2 (germline): SGHRS, YFSETQ. V was shortened by 4 bases and J by 14 bases, with 19 bases between the two germline ends. CDR3 protein: CASSPDPEFREFF. CDR3 nucleotide sequence: TGCGCCAGCAGCCCAGACCCCGAGTTCCGGGAGTTCTTC.

The V and J genes are TRBV7-2 and TRBJ1-1; D unresolved. Trimming removed 1 base at V and 2 bases at J, with 8 bases between. CDR1 is SGHTA, CDR2 FQGNSA, per germline. The CDR3 loop spans 14 amino acids. CDR3 DNA: TGTGCCAGCAGCTTAGGCAGGTCTAACACTGAAGCTTTCTTT. It codes for CASSLGRSNTEAFF.

This CDR3 reads CASSEGDTQYF. In DNA, the CDR3 is TGTGCCAGCAGTGAGGGCGATACGCAGTATTTT. The rearrangement links TRBV6-4 to TRBJ2-3; unclear D gene. Germline CDR1 MRHNA, CDR2 SNTAGT. This CDR3 is 11 amino acids long. Deletions cut 3 bases from V and 6 bases from J, with 4 bases between.

The genes are TRBV12-3 or TRBV12-4 and TRBJ2-7; D remains unclear. The CDR3 spans 11 residues. Trimming took off 4 bases at V and 4 bases at J, with 5 bases between the two ends. Written as DNA, the CDR3 is TGTGCCAGCAGTTCGTTTTACGAGCAGTACTTC. It encodes CASSSFYEQYF.

The chain carries TRBV5-1 and TRBJ2-3, with 9 bases lining up with TRBD1. Germline-derived CDR1 and CDR2 are SGHRS and YFSETQ. Trimming took 4 bases from V and 4 from J; bases not matched to a gene: 4. The CDR3 has 14 amino acids. The CDR3 DNA follows: TGCGCCAGCAGCGGTGGGACAGGGCCAGATACGCAGTATTTT. It encodes CASSGGTGPDTQYF. Based on the CDR3 plus reference TRBV5-1 and TRBJ2-3, the full variable domain is KAGVTQTPRYLIKTRGQQVTLSCSPISGHRSVSWYQQTPGQGLQFLFEYFSETQRNKGNFPGRFSGRQFSNSRSEMNVSTLELGDSALYLCASSGGTGPDTQYFGPGTRLTVL.

This sequence joins TRBV7-9 and TRBJ2-5; tentative D call: TRBD1 (7 bases). The CDR3 is 15 residues long. Trimming shortened V by 11 bases and J by 1 base, and 20 bases separated the two germline ends. Looked up from germline, CDR1 is SEHNR and CDR2 is FQNEAQ (reference sequence). This chain's CDR3 is CALQGRSGSQETQYF. CDR3 DNA: TGTGCCTTACAGGGGAGGAGTGGTTCCCAAGAGACCCAGTACTTC.

This clone was counted a few times. The chain is built from TRBV27 and TRBJ2-2, with D unclear. Trimming took 7 bases from V and 7 from J, leaving 7 bases between them. CDR3 size: 11 residues. CDR1 is MNHEY and CDR2 is SMNVEV in the germline V gene (reference sequence). CDR3 amino acids: CASKSFGELFF. CDR3 nucleotide sequence: TGTGCCAGCAAAAGCTTCGGGGAGCTGTTTTTT.

The chain combines TRBV5-4 with TRBJ2-3; a weak D match, TRBD1 (5 bases). Deletions cut 2 bases from V and 4 bases from J, with 11 bases between. Germline CDR1 SGHNT, CDR2 YYREEE (reference sequence). The CDR3 contains 14 residues. The CDR3 loop is CASSLGQGADTQYF. The CDR3, as DNA: TGTGCCAGCAGCTTAGGCCAGGGCGCAGATACGCAGTATTTT.

The CDR3 loop is CASSQALDEQFF. Written as DNA, the CDR3 is TGTGCCAGCAGCCAAGCCCTAGATGAGCAGTTCTTC. The rearrangement links TRBV3-1 (or the pseudogene TRBV3-2) to TRBJ2-1; no clear D gene. The V end lost 1 base, the J end lost 8 bases, and 6 bases lay between the germline ends. The CDR3 has 12 residues. The V gene's germline CDR1 is LGHDT and CDR2 YNNKEL (reference sequence).

J is TRBJ1-4 and V is TRBV5-1; 7 bases are shared with TRBD1. V lost 5 bases, J lost 7 bases, and 5 bases stayed unmatched. The length of the CDR3 is 13 residues. CDR1 and CDR2 (germline): SGHRS, YFSETQ. CDR3 protein: CASRQGGGEKLFF. In nucleotides, the CDR3 is TGCGCCAGCAGACAAGGGGGCGGTGAAAAACTGTTTTTT.

This clone has just a few counts. The chain combines TRBV7-3 with TRBJ1-1, with D perhaps matching TRBD1 (5 bases). CDR3 size: 16 residues. Per germline, CDR1 SGHTA and CDR2 FQGTGA. The ends were cut back, 6 bases at V and 1 base at J, with 18 bases in the middle. The DNA for the CDR3 is TGTGCCAGCAGGGGAGGGGTGTCCCGGGGGAACACTGAAGCTTTCTTT. Amino acids: CASRGGVSRGNTEAFF.

This sequence joins TRBV7-8 and TRBJ2-3; 8 positions agree with TRBD1. CDR3 length: 16 amino acids. CDR1 and CDR2 from the germline V gene are SGHVS and FQNEAQ. V lost 2 bases, J lost 2 bases, and 6 bases stayed unmatched. The CDR3 coding sequence is TGTGCCAGCAGCTTACTTAGGGACAGGATCACAGATACGCAGTATTTT. As protein: CASSLLRDRITDTQYF.

The genes are TRBV5-8 and TRBJ2-3; 10 nucleotides line up with TRBD1. The CDR3 consists of 15 residues. The trim removed 3 bases at V and 4 bases at J, leaving 5 bases unmatched. In germline, CDR1 is SGHTS, CDR2 YDEGEE. The DNA of the CDR3 is TGTGCCAGCAGCTCGGGACAGGGGTTACCAGATACGCAGTATTTT. The encoded protein is CASSSGQGLPDTQYF.

This rearrangement joins TRBV5-5 to TRBJ1-1, with D unclear. The CDR3 covers 14 residues. The germline V and J ends were trimmed by 2 bases and 3 bases, with 11 bases remaining between them. CDR1 and CDR2 (germline): SGHKS, YYEKEE (reference sequence). CDR3 nucleotide sequence: TGTGCCAGCAGCTTTTTCCTCCGGGACACTGAAGCTTTCTTT. Its protein is CASSFFLRDTEAFF.

The rearrangement joins TRBV5-6 to TRBJ1-2, with D maybe TRBD1 (5 bases). Trimming cost V 2 bases and J 4 bases, with 15 bases left between them. CDR1 and CDR2 (germline): SGHDT, YYEEEE. This CDR3 spans 15 amino acids. CDR3 loop: CASSFGGSGIYGYTF. CDR3 DNA: TGTGCCAGCAGCTTTGGGGGGAGCGGGATCTATGGCTACACCTTC.

This chain connects TRBV5-1 to TRBJ2-2, with D maybe TRBD2 (6 bases). The germline V gene encodes CDR1 SGHRS and CDR2 YFSETQ. Trimming removed 5 bases at V and 2 bases at J, with 10 bases between. The CDR3 extends over 14 amino acids. The CDR3 reads CASRRRENTGELFF. The CDR3 nucleotides read TGCGCCAGCAGGAGGAGGGAAAACACCGGGGAGCTGTTTTTT. Together with reference TRBV5-1 and TRBJ2-2, the CDR3 gives the full variable domain: KAGVTQTPRYLIKTRGQQVTLSCSPISGHRSVSWYQQTPGQGLQFLFEYFSETQRNKGNFPGRFSGRQFSNSRSEMNVSTLELGDSALYLCASRRRENTGELFFGEGSRLTVL.